This T cell receptor (beta chain) appears in the sequencing data of a study of T cell repertoires in cytomegalovirus infection. Study in general: Signatures in public TCR beta sequences pointed to both CMV infection and matching HLA type. The study's findings and limits: Cumulative public TCR beta family frequency identified CMV carriers with the relevant HLA. The ex vivo response was dominated by HLA-C-restricted CMV-specific TCR beta clonotypes.

TCRdb passed the reads through MiXCR, listing each CDR3 protein once. The table lists fewer than 400,000 distinct CDR3 sequences, 15% to 20% of them singletons. This clonotype has only one observation. Its specificity is unknown. The material sequenced was PBMCs. This TCR derives from a human donor in good health (CMV status not recorded). Some clones in this sample may be carry-over from other donors' samples.

Here the CDR3 DNA reads TGCAGTGCTTCGACCGGGACAGAGGAAGCAGATACGCAGTATTTT. This gives the protein CSASTGTEEADTQYF. The chain employs TRBV20-1 and TRBJ2-3; 7 bases map to TRBD1. Germline V gene lookup returns CDR1 DFQATT and CDR2 SNEGSKA (reference sequence). Trimming at V came to 5 bases and at J to 4 bases, leaving 12 bases not matched to a gene. The CDR3 extends over 15 amino acids.